These T cell receptor beta chains were read from a single sample in a study of blood T cell repertoires in COVID-19. The protocol was immunoSEQ multiplex PCR, while the TCRdb copy is restricted to in-frame clones and leaves out a portion. The sample yields 65,000 to 90,000 clones, 88% seen once. Material: peripheral blood. Receptors originate from a human donor in a cohort sampled during active COVID-19. The CDR3 runs from the conserved cysteine through the conserved F or W. A D gene is named only where the DNA matches it firmly. Only some rows state a clone size, as once, few, many or a class for expanded clones.

NA	TRBV19	TRBJ1-6	NA	CASSTEQDSPLHF	TGTGCCAGTTCGACCGAACAGGATTCACCCCTCCACTTT
NA	TRBV9	TRBJ1-2	NA	CASSYGSGNYGYTF	TGTGCCAGCAGCTACGGTTCAGGGAACTATGGCTACACCTTC
TRBD2	TRBV18	TRBJ2-3	NA	CASSQEGLAEATDTQYF	TGTGCCAGCTCACAAGAGGGACTAGCGGAGGCCACAGATACGCAGTATTTT
TRBD1	TRBV30	TRBJ1-2	NA	CAWSDRGEGGYTF	TGTGCCTGGAGTGACAGGGGGGAGGGTGGCTACACCTTC
TRBD2	TRBV7-6	TRBJ2-5	NA	CASSLGTSGGALPQETQYF	TGTGCCAGCAGCTTAGGGACTAGCGGGGGGGCGCTACCCCAAGAGACCCAGTACTTC
NA	TRBV27	TRBJ1-4	NA	CASSVTGNYNEKLFF	TGTGCCAGCAGTGTAACCGGGAACTATAATGAAAAACTGTTTTTT
NA	TRBV6-5	TRBJ2-2	NA	CASGNVDIHTGELFF	TGTGCCAGCGGAAACGTGGACATACACACCGGGGAGCTGTTTTTT
TRBD2	TRBV9	TRBJ2-5	NA	CASSAGTSASPQETQYF	TGTGCCAGCAGCGCTGGGACTAGCGCTTCCCCGCAAGAGACCCAGTACTTC
NA	TRBV27	TRBJ1-5	NA	CASSLSSSQGSNQPQHF	TGTGCCAGCAGTTTATCGAGTAGTCAGGGAAGCAATCAGCCCCAGCATTTT
NA	TRBV5-1	TRBJ1-1	NA	CASSRTGQDGTEAFF	TGCGCCAGCAGCCGAACAGGGCAAGATGGGACTGAAGCTTTCTTT
NA	TRBV10-1	TRBJ2-6	NA	CASSQGSGANVLTF	TGCGCCAGCAGTCAGGGATCTGGGGCCAACGTCCTGACTTTC
NA	TRBV4-1	TRBJ2-7	NA	CASSQDQGNSYEQYF	TGCGCCAGCAGCCAAGATCAGGGGAATTCCTACGAGCAGTACTTC
NA	TRBV28	TRBJ2-5	NA	CASRKFRGTQKTPRVDF	TGTGCCAGCAGAAAGTTCAGGGGGACTCAGAAGACCCCGCGAGTTGACTTC
NA	TRBV24-1	TRBJ2-2	NA	CATSEPTLIDRRAGELFF	TGTGCCACCAGTGAACCCACCTTAATCGACAGGCGAGCCGGGGAGCTGTTTTTT
TRBD2	TRBV7-2	TRBJ2-3	NA	CASSFGGGSDTQYF	TGTGCCAGCAGCTTCGGCGGGGGGTCAGATACGCAGTATTTT
NA	TRBV7-2	TRBJ1-5	once	CASSTPGRQPQHF	TGTGCCAGCAGCACCCCGGGTAGGCAGCCCCAGCATTTT